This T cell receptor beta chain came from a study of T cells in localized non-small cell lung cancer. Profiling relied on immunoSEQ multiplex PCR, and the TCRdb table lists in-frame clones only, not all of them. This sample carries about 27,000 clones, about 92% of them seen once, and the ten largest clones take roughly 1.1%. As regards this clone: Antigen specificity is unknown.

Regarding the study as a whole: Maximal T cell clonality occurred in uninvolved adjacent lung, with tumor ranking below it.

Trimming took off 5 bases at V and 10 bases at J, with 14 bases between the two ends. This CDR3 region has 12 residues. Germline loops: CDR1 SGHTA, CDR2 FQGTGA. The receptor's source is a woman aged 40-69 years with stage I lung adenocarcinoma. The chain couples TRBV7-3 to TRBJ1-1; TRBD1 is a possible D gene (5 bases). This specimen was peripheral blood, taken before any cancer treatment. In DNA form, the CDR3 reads TGTGCCAGCAGCCCGGGGCGGGAAGCAGCTTTCTTT. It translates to CASSPGREAAFF.